Each of the 30 T cell receptor beta chains below was sequenced from the same sample in a study of T cell repertoires in cytomegalovirus infection. These TCRs' antigens remain unknown. TCRdb used MiXCR to reprocess the reads, holding one entry per CDR3 protein. The table shows 600,000 to 700,000 distinct CDR3 sequences, with around 30% occurring only once. The material was cultured PBMCs, obtained from culture after CMV antigen stimulation. Every receptor here comes from a human donor in good health (CMV status not recorded). Some clones in this sample may be carry-over from other donors' samples.

This clonotype showed up just a few times. The genes are TRBV6-1 and TRBJ2-3; 9 bases match TRBD2. Trimming removed 8 bases from V and 5 bases from J; junction bases left unmatched: 11. This CDR3 region has 15 residues. Germline CDR1 is MNHNS and CDR2 is SASEGT. The CDR3 nucleotides are TGTGCCAGCCGCGCGGGGGGGCAGGGATTAGATACGCAGTATTTT. Translated, it gives CASRAGGQGLDTQYF.

This clonotype showed up just a few times. This rearrangement joins TRBV7-9 to TRBJ1-2; 8 bases fit TRBD1. The germline V gene encodes CDR1 SEHNR and CDR2 FQNEAQ (reference sequence). The CDR3 runs to 16 residues. The V segment lost 6 bases and the J segment 3 bases; nucleotides outside the gene matches: 12. In DNA form, the CDR3 reads TGTGCCAGCAGGGCAGGGGGCTCGATAGATGACTATGGCTACACCTTC. Translation: CASRAGGSIDDYGYTF.

This clonotype was recorded a few times. The genes are TRBV4-1 and TRBJ2-1; TRBD2 matches at 8 bases. This CDR3 is built from 15 residues. Germline V gene sequence: CDR1 MGHRA, CDR2 YSYEKL. Unmatched junction bases numbered 7, after V lost 5 bases and J lost 4 bases. The CDR3 sequence: CASSGGLAGYNEQFF. The CDR3 DNA reads TGCGCCAGCAGCGGCGGGTTAGCGGGGTACAATGAGCAGTTCTTC.

This clonotype was seen ten or more times. This chain uses TRBV12-3 or TRBV12-4 with TRBJ2-4; D is possibly TRBD2 (5 bases). The CDR3 is 16 amino acids. V gave up 8 bases and J gave up 0 bases, with 17 bases separating them. CDR3 nucleotide sequence: TGTGCCAGCCTCCCCGGGCTAGCACTAGCCAAAAACATTCAGTACTTC. Its translation is CASLPGLALAKNIQYF.

This clonotype has more than one count but fewer than ten. The rearrangement uses TRBV4-1 and TRBJ2-3; tentatively, D is TRBD2 (5 bases). CDR3 length equals 17 residues. V was trimmed by 4 bases and J by 2 bases, leaving 19 bases between them. The germline V gene encodes CDR1 MGHRA and CDR2 YSYEKL. The CDR3 nucleotides read TGCGCCAGCAGCCCCTCACGGGGTGGGCTATCCACAGATACGCAGTATTTT. Protein: CASSPSRGGLSTDTQYF.

V is TRBV19 and J is TRBJ1-1; maybe TRBD1 (5 bases). V was cut by 3 bases and J by 0 bases, with 26 bases left in between. Germline CDR1 is LNHDA and CDR2 is SQIVND (reference sequence). This CDR3 has 20 residues. CDR3 DNA: TGTGCCAGTAGTATCCTCGGGTTCCTTTACAGGTCTCCGATGAACACTGAAGCTTTCTTT. Translated: CASSILGFLYRSPMNTEAFF.

This clonotype was seen once. No conserved phenylalanine or tryptophan ends this CDR3, so it is likely a read error. This chain joins TRBV7-2 and TRBJ2-3, with D possibly matching TRBD1 (6 bases). This CDR3 is built from 15 residues. V was pared by 2 bases and J by 1 base, with 10 bases between. The V gene's germline CDR1 is SGHTA and CDR2 FQGNSA. In DNA, the CDR3 is TGTGCCAGCAGCTTACGGCCAGGGGGCACAGATACGCAGTATTAT. This sequence encodes CASSLRPGGTDTQYY.

The rearrangement uses TRBV7-2 and TRBJ1-2; 8 nucleotides match TRBD1. In germline, CDR1 is SGHTA, CDR2 FQGNSA. Trimming at V came to 3 bases and at J to 6 bases, leaving 9 bases not matched to a gene. The CDR3 extends over 15 amino acids. CDR3 residues: CASSFGPGGADGYTF. The DNA of the CDR3 is TGTGCCAGCAGCTTTGGGCCAGGGGGCGCGGATGGCTACACCTTC.

V usage is TRBV6-6 and J usage is TRBJ2-3, with 11 positions matching TRBD2. Germline values: CDR1 MNHNY, CDR2 SVGAGI (reference sequence). The CDR3 is made up of 18 amino acids. The V segment lost 4 bases and the J segment 0 bases; nucleotides outside the gene matches: 9. This CDR3 is CASSSPTSSGGSTDTQYF. DNA for the CDR3: TGTGCCAGCAGTTCACCAACGTCTAGCGGGGGGAGCACAGATACGCAGTATTTT.

This clonotype occurred many times. The V and J genes are TRBV7-2 and TRBJ1-1; no definite D call. CDR1 is SGHTA, CDR2 FQGNSA, per germline. The CDR3 contains 13 residues. The ends were cut back, 4 bases at V and 5 bases at J, with 11 bases in the middle. The CDR3 DNA follows: TGTGCCAGCAGCTCCCGGTGGGGTACTGAAGCTTTCTTT. It translates to CASSSRWGTEAFF.

This chain links TRBV15 with TRBJ1-4; maybe TRBD1 (6 bases). The CDR3 has 15 residues. Germline V gives CDR1 LNHNV, CDR2 YYDKDF (reference sequence). The ends were cut back, 8 bases at V and 0 bases at J, with 13 bases in the middle. The CDR3 protein is CATVNREATNEKLFF. CDR3 nucleotide sequence: TGTGCCACCGTGAACAGGGAAGCAACTAATGAAAAACTGTTTTTT.

This chain links TRBV7-2 with TRBJ2-7, with D maybe TRBD1 (5 bases). Trimming pared 2 bases from V and 3 bases from J, leaving 14 bases between. CDR1 and CDR2 from the germline V gene are SGHTA and FQGNSA. The CDR3 extends over 15 amino acids. CDR3: CASSLLQGWGYEQYF. CDR3 coding DNA: TGTGCCAGCAGCTTACTGCAGGGTTGGGGCTACGAGCAGTACTTC.

This clonotype was seen a handful of times. The V and J genes are TRBV10-3 and TRBJ2-1, with D perhaps being TRBD1 or TRBD2 (5 bases each). Germline V gives CDR1 ENHRY, CDR2 SYGVKD. The V and J ends lost 10 bases and 8 bases respectively, with 18 bases between them. The CDR3 is made up of 13 amino acids. The CDR3, as DNA: TGTGCCACCTGGGACCCCTTGTGGGATGAGCAGTTCTTC. As protein: CATWDPLWDEQFF.

J is TRBJ2-3 and V is TRBV19; 8 nucleotides agree with TRBD1. CDR1 LNHDA and CDR2 SQIVND come from the germline V gene (reference sequence). Germline trimming cut 4 bases from V and 2 bases from J; bases unmatched to any gene: 2. The CDR3 spans 14 residues. CDR3 in amino acids: CASSKDRATDTQYF. CDR3 nucleotides: TGTGCCAGTAGTAAGGACAGGGCCACAGATACGCAGTATTTT.

V is TRBV6-1 and J is TRBJ2-1, with 8 nucleotides matching TRBD2. The CDR3 length is 13 residues. Germline V gene data show CDR1 as MNHNS and CDR2 as SASEGT. CDR3 amino acids: CGAGGGTVNEQFF. CDR3 DNA: TGTGGGGCCGGGGGGGGGACGGTCAATGAGCAGTTCTTC.

This clonotype was observed a handful of times. The DNA for the CDR3 is TGTGCCAGCAGTCCTCGGACAGGGAAGGGAAACACCATATATTTT. This encodes CASSPRTGKGNTIYF. This sequence joins TRBV12-3 or TRBV12-4 and TRBJ1-3, with 8 bases aligning to TRBD1. The CDR3 has 15 residues. V dropped 5 bases and J dropped 4; count of bases not matched to a gene: 7.

This clonotype was counted a few times. The chain couples TRBV12-3 or TRBV12-4 to TRBJ2-3; D possibly matches TRBD1 or TRBD2 (5 bases each). V was cut by 5 bases and J by 0 bases, with 18 bases left in between. The CDR3 contains 17 residues. As DNA, the CDR3 is TGTGCCAGCAGTACCGGGACGAGGACCCTTAGCACAGATACGCAGTATTTT. Translating gives CASSTGTRTLSTDTQYF.

The chain couples TRBV10-2 to TRBJ1-5; the D is unclear. The CDR3 runs 14 residues. V gave up 4 bases and J gave up 0 bases, with 7 bases separating them. Per germline, CDR1 WSHSY and CDR2 SAAADI. The CDR3: CASSVTNSNQPQHF. CDR3 nucleotide sequence: TGCGCCAGCAGTGTAACAAATAGCAATCAGCCCCAGCATTTT.

The chain links TRBV20-1 to TRBJ2-1, with TRBD1 matching 7 bases. Germline loops: CDR1 DFQATT, CDR2 SNEGSKA (reference sequence). Losses at the gene ends were 5 bases for V and 0 bases for J; bases not matched to a gene: 1. This CDR3 is 13 amino acids long. CDR3 DNA sequence: TGCAGTGCTTGGGACAGCTCCTACAATGAGCAGTTCTTC. Amino acid sequence: CSAWDSSYNEQFF.

This clonotype has ten or more counts. V is TRBV10-2 and J is TRBJ2-1; 14 nucleotides align to TRBD2. The CDR3 has 19 residues. Germline CDR1 and CDR2: WSHSY and SAAADI. V was pared by 2 bases and J by 6 bases, with 12 bases of the junction left unmatched. Here the CDR3 reads CASSEPGLAGAGEGNEQFF. As DNA, the CDR3 is TGCGCCAGCAGTGAGCCGGGACTAGCGGGAGCCGGTGAAGGCAATGAGCAGTTCTTC.

This chain connects TRBV7-8 to TRBJ2-3, with a weak D call TRBD2 (7 bases). This CDR3 spans 15 amino acids. The germline gives CDR1 SGHVS, CDR2 FQNEAQ. The V end was cut by 5 bases, the J end by 6 bases, with 18 bases between. CDR3 DNA sequence: TGTGCCAGCAGCCCTAGGGGGGGGCCCGAGGATACGCAGTATTTT. This gives the protein CASSPRGGPEDTQYF.

The table lists this clonotype with a few counts. This rearrangement joins TRBV7-6 to TRBJ1-4, with 7 bases fitting TRBD1. J lost 10 bases, V lost 5 bases, and 19 bases had no gene match. This CDR3 is 17 amino acids long. CDR1 and CDR2 from the germline V gene are SGHVS and FNYEAQ. This chain's CDR3 is CASSGDGTDKTAGKLFF. CDR3 in DNA: TGTGCCAGCAGCGGAGATGGGACAGACAAAACGGCAGGAAAACTGTTTTTT.

This chain links TRBV28 with TRBJ2-7; unclear D gene. V lost 1 base and J lost 5, with 12 bases in between. The CDR3 has 14 residues. Germline CDR1 is MDHEN and CDR2 is SYDVKM. The CDR3 DNA sequence: TGTGCCAGCAGTTTATACTCCAGACCTAACGAGCAGTACTTC. Protein product: CASSLYSRPNEQYF.

The chain couples TRBV7-9 to TRBJ2-7; D remains ambiguous. The germline CDR1 and CDR2 sequences are SEHNR and FQNEAQ (reference sequence). The germline V and J ends were trimmed by 4 bases and 4 bases, with 20 bases remaining between them. The CDR3 spans 16 residues. The CDR3 region is CASSWTLGPTPYEQYF. The CDR3 DNA reads as TGTGCCAGCAGCTGGACCCTCGGACCTACCCCATACGAGCAGTACTTC.

This clonotype was recorded a few times. This sequence joins TRBV11-2 and TRBJ1-2; 7 positions match TRBD1. The CDR3 runs 14 residues. CDR1 and CDR2 (germline): SGHAT, FQNNGV. Trimming took 5 bases from V and 7 from J; bases not matched to a gene: 10. The CDR3 DNA reads TGTGCCAGCAGCACGAGACAGGGCGGAGTTGGCTACACCTTC. Translation: CASSTRQGGVGYTF.

The chain has TRBV7-2 and TRBJ1-6, with D possibly matching TRBD1 (6 bases). Germline-derived CDR1 and CDR2 are SGHTA and FQGNSA. This CDR3 has 13 residues. The V end was cut by 3 bases, the J end by 10 bases, with 10 bases between. The CDR3 DNA follows: TGTGCCAGCAGCTTCGGGGGGGCATCACCCCTCCACTTT. It encodes CASSFGGASPLHF.

The chain is built from TRBV19 and TRBJ1-1; D is undetermined. Germline CDR1 reads LNHDA; CDR2 reads SQIVND (reference sequence). Deletions cut 4 bases from V and 7 bases from J, with 16 bases between. This CDR3 comprises 14 residues. The CDR3 sequence is CASSKYTRPGEAFF. CDR3 sequence (DNA): TGTGCCAGTAGTAAGTACACCCGCCCCGGTGAAGCTTTCTTT.

V usage is TRBV2 and J usage is TRBJ2-4; D is unresolved. Trimming cost V 3 bases and J 0 bases, with 6 bases left between them. The CDR3 is made up of 14 amino acids. The germline CDR1 and CDR2 sequences are SNHLY and FYNNEI. CDR3 region: CASSDSIAKNIQYF. The CDR3 DNA reads as TGTGCCAGCAGTGACTCTATAGCCAAAAACATTCAGTACTTC.

This clonotype has only a few counts. This rearrangement joins TRBV28 to TRBJ1-1; D not resolved. Germline V gene lookup returns CDR1 MDHEN and CDR2 SYDVKM. The CDR3 consists of 13 residues. Trimming removed 2 bases at V and 9 bases at J, with 13 bases between. This CDR3 reads CASSLEPRWKAFF. The CDR3 bases are TGTGCCAGCAGTTTAGAGCCTCGTTGGAAAGCTTTCTTT. The complete variable domain, with remaining parts taken from reference TRBV28 and TRBJ1-1, reads DVKVTQSSRYLVKRTGEKVFLECVQDMDHENMFWYRQDPGLGLRLIYFSYDVKMKEKGDIPEGYSVSREKKERFSLILESASTNQTSMYLCASSLEPRWKAFFGQGTRLTVV.

This clonotype was found a few times. The V and J genes are TRBV20-1 and TRBJ2-3, with 11 bases that match TRBD2. The germline CDR1 and CDR2 sequences are DFQATT and SNEGSKA (reference sequence). This CDR3 region has 14 residues. V gave up 0 bases and J gave up 5 bases; unmatched junction bases: 1. CDR3 coding DNA: TGCAGTGCTAGAGATAGCGGGAGGGGAGATACGCAGTATTTT. This encodes CSARDSGRGDTQYF.